This TCR beta chain was observed in a study of T cells expressing NK-cell markers. Notes on this clonotype: Its cognate antigen is unknown.

Broader study findings: A handful of donors showed these clonotypes also leading the CD3+CD56-NKG2C+ fraction. Dominant NKG2C+ clonotypes made up about 1.0-7.0% of CD8+ T cells in about six donors.

TCRdb reprocessed the 5' RACE reads and keeps a single row for each CDR3 protein, giving no DNA. The sample table includes around 470,000 distinct CDR3 sequences. The sequenced sample consisted of blood T cells: a sorted CD56 or NKG2C T cell subset, CD4+ or CD8+ T cells, or bulk PBMC T cells (not recorded which). This sequence was found in a woman in her 50s in good health.

This CDR3 is CASRLVGQGGDEQFF. The chain joins TRBV7-6 to TRBJ2-1; TCRdb calls TRBD1, which cannot be checked without DNA. The germline gives CDR1 SGHVS, CDR2 FNYEAQ. The CDR3 runs 15 residues.